This TCR beta chain derives from a study of blood T cell repertoires in COVID-19. Looking at the study overall: Sites in the United States, Italy and Spain provided acute and convalescent COVID-19 samples. PBMCs, B-cell-depleted T cells, or T cells were the source of the cDNA or gDNA that made up the material.

Original handling: Estimated nucleated cell counts came from reference gene primer amplification. TCRdb keeps only in-frame clones here, not all; method: immunoSEQ multiplex PCR. V, J and clone size reflect that table, while D and trimming were determined from the DNA. Among some 700,000 clones listed, just under 90% were seen once. Sequencing was done on a sample of peripheral blood. The TCR originated in a woman younger than 35 with acute or convalescent COVID-19.

The CDR3 sequence is CASSLGWENYEQYF. In nucleotides, the CDR3 is TGCGCCAGCAGCCTCGGCTGGGAGAACTACGAGCAGTACTTC. The chain joins TRBV5-1 to TRBJ2-7, with D possibly TRBD2 on 5 matching bases. The ends were cut back, 4 bases at V and 3 bases at J, with 14 bases in the middle. In germline, CDR1 is SGHRS, CDR2 YFSETQ. The length of the CDR3 is 14 residues.